The next 5 T cell receptor beta chains were all read from a single sample in a study of vaccination and CD4 T cells after COVID-19. The Oncomine TCR Beta short-read assay was applied to DNA of cultured CD4+ T cells. MiXCR, run by TCRdb on the PCR reads, gives a single entry per CDR3 protein. The data contain about 16,000 distinct CDR3 sequences, less than 60% of them singletons. No cognate antigen is known for these TCRs. Regarding treatment: roughly ten-day PBMC culture with coronavirus spike peptide pools or control peptides (ViraFEST assay). The sequenced material came from CD4+ T cells from blood, cultured in vitro. All receptors derive from a human donor who had recovered from COVID-19.

V gene TRBV3-1 combines with J gene TRBJ1-2; D is unclear. Germline-derived CDR1 and CDR2 are LGHDT and YNNKEL (reference sequence). This CDR3 comprises 11 residues. Trimming took 1 base from V and 7 from J, leaving 4 bases between them. CDR3 nucleotides: TGTGCCAGCAGCCAAGTTACTGGCTACACCTTC. Translated: CASSQVTGYTF.

This sequence joins TRBV6-5 and TRBJ2-3, with unresolved D. Trimming cost V 0 bases and J 4 bases, with 8 bases left between them. Looked up from germline, CDR1 is MNHEY and CDR2 is SVGAGI. The CDR3 sequence is 14 residues long. CDR3 loop: CASSYSPPPDTQYF. The CDR3 nucleotides read TGTGCCAGCAGTTACTCTCCCCCGCCAGATACGCAGTATTTT.

The CDR3 coding sequence is TGTGCCACCAGCAGAGATCTGGGAAGCTACGAGCAGTACTTC. Its translation is CATSRDLGSYEQYF. The chain recombines TRBV15 with TRBJ2-7; no reliable D call. CDR3 length: 14 amino acids. Trimming removed 0 bases from V and 3 bases from J, with 9 bases in between. Germline CDR1 and CDR2: LNHNV and YYDKDF (reference sequence). The full variable domain, its missing parts supplied by reference TRBV15 and TRBJ2-7, is DAMVIQNPRYQVTQFGKPVTLSCSQTLNHNVMYWYQQKSSQAPKLLFHYYDKDFNNEADTPDNFQSRRPNTSFCFLDIRSPGLGDTAMYLCATSRDLGSYEQYFGPGTRLTVT.

This chain uses TRBV19 with TRBJ2-7, with a tentative D call TRBD1 (6 bases). This CDR3 is 13 amino acids long. The V end was cut by 7 bases, the J end by 5 bases, with 15 bases between. Germline CDR1 and CDR2: LNHDA and SQIVND (reference sequence). As DNA, the CDR3 is TGTGCCAGTACTCAGACAGGAGGCAACGAGCAGTACTTC. Its protein product is CASTQTGGNEQYF.

This clonotype was detected a few times. The chain combines TRBV6-1 with TRBJ1-1, with D possibly being TRBD1 (5 bases). Trimming took off 5 bases at V and 0 bases at J, with 10 bases between the two ends. The length of the CDR3 is 14 residues. The germline CDR1 and CDR2 sequences are MNHNS and SASEGT. CDR3 nucleotide sequence: TGTGCCAGCAGTCTGACAGTCATGAACACTGAAGCTTTCTTT. Its translation is CASSLTVMNTEAFF.